This is a list of T cell receptor beta chains from one sample in a study of blood T cells in healthy people across ages. MiXCR, run by TCRdb on the 5' RACE reads, gives a single entry per CDR3 protein. The table lists some 790,000 distinct CDR3 sequences, about 28% of them singletons. Material for sequencing was blood. The receptors stem from a woman of 80 years or more in good health. Each CDR3 is given with its conserved first and last residue. The D gene is left open where the match is weak. Not all rows give a size; the values are once, few, many and, for expanded clones, a class.

j_call d_call v_call clone_size cdr3_nt cdr3_aa
TRBJ2-7 TRBD1 TRBV7-2 many TGTGCCAGCAGCGTGGCCGGGACAGCCTACGAGCAGTACTTC CASSVAGTAYEQYF
TRBJ2-1 TRBD1 TRBV2 . TGTGCCAGCACTGGGGGACAGGGGTGGTTCTTC CASTGGQGWFF
TRBJ2-1 TRBD2 TRBV12-3/TRBV12-4 . TGTGCCAGCAGTTTCGTCGGGGGGGCGGGAAATGAGCAGTTCTTC CASSFVGGAGNEQFF
TRBJ2-3 . TRBV4-3 many TGCGCCAGCAGCCAAAGCCGAGATACGCAGTATTTT CASSQSRDTQYF
TRBJ2-6 . TRBV7-9 many TGTGCCAGCAGCATGGCGGCACCTGGGGCCAACGTCCTGACTTTC CASSMAAPGANVLTF
TRBJ2-4 . TRBV7-2 many TGTGCCAGCAGCCAAGTACAGTTAGCCAAAAACATTCAGTACTTC CASSQVQLAKNIQYF
TRBJ1-6 . TRBV9 many TGTGCCAGCAGCGTAGGGAAGGGGGATAATTCACCCCTCCACTTT CASSVGKGDNSPLHF
TRBJ2-3 . TRBV30 few TGTGCCTGGAGTGCAGACAAGTGGCCTGGCACAGATACGCAGTATTTT CAWSADKWPGTDTQYF
TRBJ2-7 TRBD1 TRBV20-1 . TGCAGTGCTAGAGATCCGGGACAGGTCTCCTACGAGCAGTACTTC CSARDPGQVSYEQYF
TRBJ2-2 . TRBV7-2 few TGTGCCAGCAGCTTACAAGGACCCGGGACCGGGGAGCTGTTTTTT CASSLQGPGTGELFF
TRBJ1-5 . TRBV6-1 many TGTGCCAGCAGTGAAAGGCATAGCAATCAGCCCCAGCATTTT CASSERHSNQPQHF
TRBJ2-1 TRBD1 TRBV29-1 many TGCAGCGTTAACAGGGGGCTCAACTCCAATGAGCAGTTCTTC CSVNRGLNSNEQFF
TRBJ1-4 TRBD1 TRBV19 . TGTGCCAGTAGTAACGACAGGGGTGCCGAAAAACTGTTTTTT CASSNDRGAEKLFF
TRBJ1-4 . TRBV20-1 many TGCAGTGCTAGGGAGAGACGCACTCTTAATGAAAAACTGTTTTTT CSARERRTLNEKLFF
TRBJ2-7 . TRBV7-6 many TGTGCCAGCAGCTTAGTGGCAGGGGGGAGCTACGAGCAGTACTTC CASSLVAGGSYEQYF
TRBJ2-7 . TRBV2 . TGTGCCAGCAGCGACATTACGTTGGACAGTTACGGGCAGTACTTC CASSDITLDSYGQYF
TRBJ2-7 TRBD2 TRBV27 . TGTGCCAGCAGCAGCGGGGAAACTAGCTGGAGCTCCTACGAGCAGTACTTC CASSSGETSWSSYEQYF
TRBJ2-7 . TRBV9 many TGTGCCAGCAGCACAGCCCTAGATAACGGGTACGAGCAGTACTTC CASSTALDNGYEQYF
TRBJ2-3 . TRBV6-5 . TGTGCCAACAGTTACGGTGGACTGGCGGCCGATACGCAGTATTTT CANSYGGLAADTQYF
TRBJ2-5 . TRBV20-1 . TGCAGTGCTAGTGAGACTAGACGGGAGACCCAGTACTTC CSASETRRETQYF
TRBJ2-2 TRBD1 TRBV4-3 . TGCGCCAGCAGCCAAAGCTGGACAGGGATGTTCGGGGAGCTGTTTTTT CASSQSWTGMFGELFF
TRBJ1-2 . TRBV19 few TGTGCCAGTAGGAGGCAACGGGATGAGGGCTATGGCTACACCTTC CASRRQRDEGYGYTF
TRBJ1-2 TRBD1 TRBV6-6 many TGTGCCAGCAGCTCAAGACAGGGGGCAGGCTATGGCTACACCTTC CASSSRQGAGYGYTF
TRBJ2-3 . TRBV7-9 many TGTGCCAGCAGCCCAACAGGCGGATACACAGATACGCAGTATTTT CASSPTGGYTDTQYF
TRBJ1-5 . TRBV20-1 few TGCAGTGCTAGAGGAGGAGGGGCCGCCAATCAGCCCCAGCATTTT CSARGGGAANQPQHF
TRBJ2-4 . TRBV7-2 few TGTGCCAGCAGCGGCATATTCGGGGGCCAGTACTTC CASSGIFGGQYF
TRBJ2-7 TRBD1 TRBV20-1 . TGCAGTGCTGGCCCAGGGGGCGCGGTTCCCCACGAGCAGTACTTC CSAGPGGAVPHEQYF
TRBJ2-1 . TRBV3-1 many TGTGCCAGCAGCCAAGGACTAGTGACGTACAATGAGCAGTTCTTC CASSQGLVTYNEQFF
TRBJ2-2 TRBD2 TRBV12-3/TRBV12-4 . TGTGCCAGCAGTTTACGGTCCCGGGGAGCGGGGACGAACACCGGGGAGCTGTTTTTT CASSLRSRGAGTNTGELFF
TRBJ2-5 . TRBV9 many TGTGCCAGCAGCGTAGAGACGGGAGATTTAGCTTTTGAGACCCAGTACTTC CASSVETGDLAFETQYF
TRBJ1-1 TRBD1 TRBV29-1 . TGCAGCGTCCTGGACAGGGTCGAAACTGAAGCTTTCTTT CSVLDRVETEAFF
TRBJ1-2 . TRBV6-2/TRBV6-3 many TGTGCCAGCAGTTTAAGGGCAGGGGCCAACTATGGCTACACCTTC CASSLRAGANYGYTF
TRBJ2-7 . TRBV14 . TGTGCCAGCAGCCAAGGGCCCACGATGGTTTACGAGCAGTACTTC CASSQGPTMVYEQYF
TRBJ2-3 TRBD2 TRBV30 . TGTGCCTGGAGTTCCCGAAGGACTAGCGGGGCCACAGATACGCAGTATTTT CAWSSRRTSGATDTQYF
TRBJ2-3 TRBD1 TRBV3-1 many TGTGCCAGCGGGGACAGCCTCACTAGCACAGATACGCAGTATTTT CASGDSLTSTDTQYF
TRBJ1-2 . TRBV7-2 . TGTGCCAGCAGCTTAGGCGGTGAGGGCCCATATGGCTACACCTTC CASSLGGEGPYGYTF
TRBJ2-5 . TRBV7-6 many TGTGCCAGCAGCTTAACAGGACAGACTTGGAAGACCCAGTACTTC CASSLTGQTWKTQYF